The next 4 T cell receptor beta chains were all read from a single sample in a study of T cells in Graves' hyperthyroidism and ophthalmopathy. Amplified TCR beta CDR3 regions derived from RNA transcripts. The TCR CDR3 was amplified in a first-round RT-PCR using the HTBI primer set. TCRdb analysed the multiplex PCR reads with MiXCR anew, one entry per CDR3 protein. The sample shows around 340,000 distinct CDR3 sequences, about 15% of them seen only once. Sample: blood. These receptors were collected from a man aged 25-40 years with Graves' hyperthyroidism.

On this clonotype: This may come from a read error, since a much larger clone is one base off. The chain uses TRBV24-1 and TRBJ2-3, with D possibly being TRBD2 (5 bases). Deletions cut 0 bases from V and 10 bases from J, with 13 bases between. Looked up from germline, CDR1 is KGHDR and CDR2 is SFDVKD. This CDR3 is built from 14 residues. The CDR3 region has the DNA TGTGCCACCAGTGATTTGCTTCTCGGGGATGCGCAGTATTTT. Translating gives CATSDLLLGDAQYF.

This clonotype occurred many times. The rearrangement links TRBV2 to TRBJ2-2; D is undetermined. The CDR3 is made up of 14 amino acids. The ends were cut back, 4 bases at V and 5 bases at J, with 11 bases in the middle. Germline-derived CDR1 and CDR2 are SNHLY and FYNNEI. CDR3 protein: CASSVLQQTGELFF. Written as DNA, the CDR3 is TGTGCCAGCAGTGTGTTACAGCAGACCGGGGAGCTGTTTTTT.

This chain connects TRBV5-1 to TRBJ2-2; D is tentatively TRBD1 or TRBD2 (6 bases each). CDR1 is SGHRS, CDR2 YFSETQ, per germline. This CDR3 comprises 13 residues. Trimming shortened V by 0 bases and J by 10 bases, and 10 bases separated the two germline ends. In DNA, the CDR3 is TGCGCCAGCAGCTTGGGGGGGGCCTCGGAGCTGTTTTTT. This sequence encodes CASSLGGASELFF.

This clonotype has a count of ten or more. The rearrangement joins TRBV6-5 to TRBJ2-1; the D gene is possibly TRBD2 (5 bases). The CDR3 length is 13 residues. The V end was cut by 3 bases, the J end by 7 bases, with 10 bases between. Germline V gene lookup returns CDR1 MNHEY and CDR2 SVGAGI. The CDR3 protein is CASSYRGMNEQFF. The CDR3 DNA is TGTGCCAGCAGTTATCGGGGTATGAATGAGCAGTTCTTC.